A selection of T cell receptor beta chains follows, all from one sample in a study of blood T cell repertoires in COVID-19. Some clones are missing from TCRdb's copy, which holds only in-frame ones; the method was immunoSEQ multiplex PCR. The data contain about 340,000 clones, 92% of them singletons. The sample was PBMCs or T cells enriched from blood (not recorded which). The receptor set was obtained from a woman aged 30 to 39 who had recovered from COVID-19. The CDR3 runs from the conserved cysteine through the conserved F or W. A D gene is named only where the DNA matches it firmly. Clone size is shown for a subset of rows, as once, few, many or a class of expanded clone.

J: TRBJ2-6
D: .
V: TRBV2
size: .
CDR3: CASSYGNSGANVLTF
DNA: TGTGCCAGCTCGTACGGGAACTCTGGGGCCAACGTCCTGACTTTC

J: TRBJ1-1
D: .
V: TRBV7-9
size: .
CDR3: CASGGGTEAFF
DNA: TGTGCCAGCGGGGGGGGGACTGAAGCTTTCTTT

J: TRBJ2-5
D: .
V: TRBV4-3
size: .
CDR3: CASSQSAGETQYF
DNA: TGCGCCAGCAGCCAATCGGCGGGAGAGACCCAGTACTTC

J: TRBJ2-7
D: .
V: TRBV19
size: .
CDR3: CASSPIGDYEQYF
DNA: TGTGCCAGTAGTCCCATAGGGGACTACGAGCAGTACTTC

J: TRBJ1-5
D: .
V: TRBV2
size: once
CDR3: CASSAGYSNQPQHF
DNA: TGTGCCAGCAGTGCAGGTTATAGCAATCAGCCCCAGCATTTT

J: TRBJ2-7
D: TRBD1
V: TRBV28
size: .
CDR3: CASSSGTGLYEQYF
DNA: TGTGCCAGCAGCTCCGGGACAGGGCTCTACGAGCAGTACTTC

J: TRBJ1-2
D: .
V: TRBV6-5
size: .
CDR3: CASHTLRADGYTF
DNA: TGTGCCAGTCACACATTGAGAGCGGATGGCTACACCTTC

J: TRBJ2-7
D: .
V: TRBV11-3
size: .
CDR3: CASSSQGLPYEQYF
DNA: TGTGCCAGCAGCTCTCAGGGATTGCCCTACGAGCAGTACTTC

J: TRBJ1-5
D: TRBD1
V: TRBV7-8
size: .
CDR3: CASSPGQHNQPQHF
DNA: TGTGCCAGCAGCCCGGGACAGCACAATCAGCCCCAGCATTTT

J: TRBJ2-1
D: .
V: TRBV21-1
size: .
CDR3: CASSKSWAKDNEQFF
DNA: TGTGCCAGCAGCAAAAGTTGGGCGAAAGACAATGAGCAGTTCTTC

J: TRBJ1-2
D: .
V: TRBV28
size: .
CDR3: CASSLFRQPEGYTF
DNA: TGTGCCAGCAGTTTGTTCCGACAACCCGAGGGTTACACCTTC

J: TRBJ1-1
D: TRBD1
V: TRBV6-5
size: .
CDR3: CASSKGATEAFF
DNA: TGTGCCAGCAGTAAGGGGGCCACTGAAGCTTTCTTT

J: TRBJ2-1
D: .
V: TRBV28
size: .
CDR3: CAIHQPHGVGGFNEQFF
DNA: TGTGCCATCCACCAGCCTCATGGTGTGGGGGGTTTCAATGAGCAGTTCTTC

J: TRBJ2-2
D: TRBD2
V: TRBV3-1/TRBV3-2
size: few
CDR3: CASILAGGTGELFF
DNA: TGTGCCAGCATTCTAGCGGGAGGGACCGGGGAGCTGTTTTTT

J: TRBJ1-3
D: .
V: TRBV2
size: .
CDR3: CASNSYTLSGNTIYF
DNA: TGTGCCAGCAACAGTTACACACTCTCTGGAAACACCATATATTTT

J: TRBJ2-7
D: .
V: TRBV30
size: few
CDR3: CAWTYPGGPTPYEQYF
DNA: TGTGCCTGGACCTACCCAGGAGGTCCTACGCCTTACGAGCAGTACTTC

J: TRBJ1-3
D: .
V: TRBV28
size: .
CDR3: CASTHALGRGSGNTIYF
DNA: TGTGCCAGCACCCATGCCCTGGGTCGGGGCTCTGGAAACACCATATATTTT

J: TRBJ2-7
D: TRBD1
V: TRBV30
size: .
CDR3: CAWEPGQGSKQYF
DNA: TGTGCCTGGGAACCGGGACAGGGGTCGAAGCAGTACTTC

J: TRBJ2-1
D: .
V: TRBV3-1/TRBV3-2
size: .
CDR3: CASSALASDEQFF
DNA: TGTGCCAGCAGCGCTCTAGCATCCGATGAGCAGTTCTTC

J: TRBJ1-6
D: .
V: TRBV7-3
size: .
CDR3: CASSLDRTGSNNSPLHF
DNA: TGTGCCAGCAGCTTAGACCGAACAGGGAGCAATAATTCACCCCTCCACTTT

J: TRBJ1-5
D: .
V: TRBV10-3
size: .
CDR3: CAISEGAGNQPQHF
DNA: TGTGCCATCAGTGAGGGGGCAGGTAATCAGCCCCAGCATTTT

J: TRBJ1-2
D: .
V: TRBV28
size: once
CDR3: CASSLDSGHYSYGYTF
DNA: TGTGCCAGCAGTTTAGATTCTGGACACTATTCCTATGGCTACACCTTC

J: TRBJ1-1
D: .
V: TRBV28
size: .
CDR3: CASSLSVSATEAFF
DNA: TGTGCCAGCAGTTTGTCAGTGTCCGCCACTGAAGCTTTCTTT

J: TRBJ2-5
D: .
V: TRBV30
size: .
CDR3: CAWSGSLASETQYF
DNA: TGTGCCTGGAGTGGTTCACTAGCTTCGGAGACCCAGTACTTC

J: TRBJ2-7
D: .
V: TRBV15
size: .
CDR3: CATMDSSYEQYF
DNA: TGTGCCACCATGGACAGCTCCTACGAGCAGTACTTC

J: TRBJ1-2
D: TRBD1
V: TRBV28
size: .
CDR3: CASSSGDRDQGGYTF
DNA: TGTGCCAGCAGTTCCGGCGACAGGGACCAGGGTGGCTACACCTTC

J: TRBJ1-2
D: TRBD1
V: TRBV14
size: .
CDR3: CASSPWDREDNYGYTF
DNA: TGTGCCAGCAGCCCCTGGGACAGGGAAGATAACTATGGCTACACCTTC

J: TRBJ2-2
D: .
V: TRBV4-2
size: .
CDR3: CASGGGDNTGELFF
DNA: TGTGCCAGCGGCGGCGGGGACAACACCGGGGAGCTGTTTTTT

J: TRBJ2-3
D: TRBD1
V: TRBV7-2
size: .
CDR3: CASSLSGTGADDTQYF
DNA: TGTGCCAGCAGCTTATCGGGGACAGGGGCGGACGATACGCAGTATTTT

J: TRBJ1-4
D: .
V: TRBV2
size: .
CDR3: CATSNGTFEKLFF
DNA: TGTGCCACCTCAAATGGGACATTTGAAAAACTGTTTTTT

J: TRBJ2-7
D: .
V: TRBV12-3/TRBV12-4
size: .
CDR3: CASSRSLVTEQYF
DNA: TGTGCCAGCAGCAGATCACTAGTAACCGAGCAGTACTTC

J: TRBJ2-7
D: TRBD1
V: TRBV12-3/TRBV12-4
size: .
CDR3: CASSYAIPGQKYF
DNA: TGTGCCAGCAGTTACGCAATACCGGGACAGAAGTACTTC

J: TRBJ2-6
D: .
V: TRBV28
size: .
CDR3: CASRSISSLRANVLTF
DNA: TGTGCCAGCAGATCCATAAGCTCCCTTAGGGCCAACGTCCTGACTTTC

J: TRBJ2-4
D: TRBD2
V: TRBV28
size: .
CDR3: CASSSAGVPKNIQYF
DNA: TGTGCCAGCAGTTCAGCGGGAGTCCCCAAAAACATTCAGTACTTC

J: TRBJ2-3
D: .
V: TRBV4-3
size: once
CDR3: CASSQAAGWAINTQYF
DNA: TGCGCCAGCAGCCAAGCCGCGGGTTGGGCTATAAATACGCAGTATTTT

J: TRBJ1-4
D: .
V: TRBV15
size: .
CDR3: CATSRAPLRGDEKLFF
DNA: TGTGCCACCAGCAGAGCCCCCCTTCGGGGGGATGAAAAACTGTTTTTT

J: TRBJ1-2
D: .
V: TRBV2
size: .
CDR3: CASSGEVSNYGYTF
DNA: TGTGCCAGCAGTGGGGAGGTTTCTAACTATGGCTACACCTTC

J: TRBJ2-7
D: TRBD1
V: TRBV19
size: .
CDR3: CASSISGTGVEQYF
DNA: TGTGCCAGTAGTATCAGCGGGACAGGGGTCGAGCAGTACTTC

J: TRBJ1-2
D: .
V: TRBV20-1
size: .
CDR3: CSATKNYGYTF
DNA: TGCAGTGCTACAAAAAACTATGGCTACACCTTC

J: TRBJ1-2
D: TRBD1
V: TRBV5-6
size: once
CDR3: CASSPGQGAYGYTF
DNA: TGTGCCAGCAGCCCAGGACAGGGCGCCTATGGCTACACCTTC

J: TRBJ2-7
D: .
V: TRBV9
size: .
CDR3: CASSPGGISYEQYF
DNA: TGTGCCAGCAGCCCAGGGGGGATTTCCTACGAGCAGTACTTC

J: TRBJ1-6
D: .
V: TRBV11-3
size: once
CDR3: CASSRRQDNSPLHF
DNA: TGTGCCAGCAGCCGCAGACAGGATAATTCACCCCTCCACTTT

J: TRBJ2-6
D: TRBD1
V: TRBV18
size: .
CDR3: CASSLGQGYVLTF
DNA: TGTGCCAGCTCACTTGGACAGGGCTACGTCCTGACTTTC

J: TRBJ2-7
D: .
V: TRBV6-5
size: .
CDR3: CASSYAPKSEQYF
DNA: TGTGCCAGCAGTTACGCCCCCAAGAGCGAGCAGTACTTC

J: TRBJ2-3
D: .
V: TRBV4-2
size: .
CDR3: CASSQGGSGGTDTQYF
DNA: TGTGCCAGCAGCCAAGGGGGCTCGGGGGGCACAGATACGCAGTATTTT

J: TRBJ1-1
D: TRBD1
V: TRBV15
size: .
CDR3: CATSRGQGARTEAFF
DNA: TGTGCCACCAGCAGGGGACAGGGGGCGCGGACTGAAGCTTTCTTT